The source of this T cell receptor (beta chain) is a study of blood T cell repertoires in COVID-19. Study overall: The United States, Italy and Spain supplied acute and convalescent COVID-19 samples. Sample material is recorded as cDNA or gDNA derived from T cells, B-cell-depleted T cells, or PBMCs.

Per the study methods: Quantification of nucleated cells was approximated via reference gene primer amplification. This table comes from immunoSEQ multiplex PCR, and its TCRdb copy is limited to in-frame clones, with some not included. The D gene and trimming were derived from the DNA, and the V and J assignments and clone size from that table. The repertoire has approximately 160,000 clones, around four fifths of them found once; the top ten carry roughly 8%. Trimming stripped 3 bases from V and 0 bases from J, with 5 bases between. The germline CDR1 and CDR2 sequences are KGHSH and LQKENI. This CDR3 has 13 residues.

V usage is TRBV18 and J usage is TRBJ1-1; D remains unclear. The sequenced material came from peripheral blood. The TCR originated in a man aged 35 to 55 who had recovered from COVID-19. This chain's CDR3 is CASSPEMNTEAFF. The CDR3 DNA sequence: TGTGCCAGCTCACCCGAGATGAACACTGAAGCTTTCTTT. Combining the CDR3 with reference TRBV18 and TRBJ1-1 gives the whole variable domain NAGVMQNPRHLVRRRGQEARLRCSPMKGHSHVYWYRQLPEEGLKFMVYLQKENIIDESGMPKERFSAEFPKEGPSILRIQQVVRGDSAAYFCASSPEMNTEAFFGQGTRLTVV.